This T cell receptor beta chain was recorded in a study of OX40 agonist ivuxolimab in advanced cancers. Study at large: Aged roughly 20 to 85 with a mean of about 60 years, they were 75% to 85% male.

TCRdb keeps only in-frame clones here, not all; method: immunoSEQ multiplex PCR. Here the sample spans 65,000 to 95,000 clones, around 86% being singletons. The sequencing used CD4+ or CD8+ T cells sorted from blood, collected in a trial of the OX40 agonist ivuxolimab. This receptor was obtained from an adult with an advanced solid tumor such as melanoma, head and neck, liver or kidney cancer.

CDR3 sequence reads: CASSGSKVNYNEQFF. As DNA, the CDR3 is TGTGCCAGCAGCGGATCTAAAGTCAACTACAATGAGCAGTTCTTC. V gene TRBV7-3 combines with J gene TRBJ2-1; no definite D call. The V gene's germline CDR1 is SGHTA and CDR2 FQGTGA. CDR3 length equals 15 residues. V lost 5 bases to trimming and J lost 3 bases, with 14 bases between them.